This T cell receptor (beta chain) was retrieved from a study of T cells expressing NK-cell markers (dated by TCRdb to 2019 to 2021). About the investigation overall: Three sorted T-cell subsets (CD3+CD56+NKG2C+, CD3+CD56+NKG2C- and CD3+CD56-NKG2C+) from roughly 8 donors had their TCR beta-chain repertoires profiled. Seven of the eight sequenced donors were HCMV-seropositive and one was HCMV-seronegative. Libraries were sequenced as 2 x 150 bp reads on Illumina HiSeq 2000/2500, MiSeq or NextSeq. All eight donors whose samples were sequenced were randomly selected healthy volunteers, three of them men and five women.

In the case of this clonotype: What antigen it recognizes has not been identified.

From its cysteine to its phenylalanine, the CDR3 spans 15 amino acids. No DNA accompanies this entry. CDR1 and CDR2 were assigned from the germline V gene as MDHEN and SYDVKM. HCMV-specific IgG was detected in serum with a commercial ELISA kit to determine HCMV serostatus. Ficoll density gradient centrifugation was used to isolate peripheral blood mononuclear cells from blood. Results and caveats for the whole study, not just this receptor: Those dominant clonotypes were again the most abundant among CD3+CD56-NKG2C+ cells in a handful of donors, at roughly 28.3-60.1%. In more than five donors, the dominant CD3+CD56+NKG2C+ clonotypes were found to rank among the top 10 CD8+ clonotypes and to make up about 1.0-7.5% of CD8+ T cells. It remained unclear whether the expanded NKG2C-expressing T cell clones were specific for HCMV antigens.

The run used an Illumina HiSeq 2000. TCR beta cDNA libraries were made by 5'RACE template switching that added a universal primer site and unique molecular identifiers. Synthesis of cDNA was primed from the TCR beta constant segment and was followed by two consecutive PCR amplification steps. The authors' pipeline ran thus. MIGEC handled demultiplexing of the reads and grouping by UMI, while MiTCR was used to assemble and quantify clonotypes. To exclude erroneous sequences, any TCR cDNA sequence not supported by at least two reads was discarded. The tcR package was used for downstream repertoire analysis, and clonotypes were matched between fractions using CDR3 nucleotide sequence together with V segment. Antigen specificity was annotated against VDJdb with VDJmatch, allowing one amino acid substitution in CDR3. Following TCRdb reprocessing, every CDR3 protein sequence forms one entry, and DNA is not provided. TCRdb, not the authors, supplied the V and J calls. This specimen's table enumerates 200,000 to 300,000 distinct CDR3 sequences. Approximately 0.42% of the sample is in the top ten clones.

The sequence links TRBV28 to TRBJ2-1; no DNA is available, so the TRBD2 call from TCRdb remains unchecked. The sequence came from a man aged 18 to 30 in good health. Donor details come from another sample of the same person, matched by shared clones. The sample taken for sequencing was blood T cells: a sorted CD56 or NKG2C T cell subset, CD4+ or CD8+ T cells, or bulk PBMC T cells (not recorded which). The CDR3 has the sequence CASSLGGSRVNEQFF.